This is a list of T cell receptor beta chains from one sample in a study of blood T cell repertoires in COVID-19. Some clones are missing from TCRdb's copy, which holds only in-frame ones; the method was immunoSEQ multiplex PCR. The table has around 240,000 clones, 70% to 85% seen once. The source material was peripheral blood. The receptors originated from a woman at least 80 years old with acute or convalescent COVID-19. Both conserved end residues are trimmed from each CDR3. A D gene is named only where the DNA matches it firmly. Expanded clones are given a class, and other clones once, few, many or no size at all.

>TRBD1|NA|TRBJ2-7|TRBV3-1/TRBV3-2
ASSRSGTGPGAEQY
>NA|NA|TRBJ1-2|TRBV6-5
ASSVRAPGGYT
>TRBD2|NA|TRBJ2-1|TRBV5-1
ASSTTSGSYNEQF
>TRBD2|NA|TRBJ2-1|TRBV27
ASSLLGEGNEQF
>NA|NA|TRBJ1-6|TRBV7-8
ASSRRTDSPLH
>TRBD1|few|TRBJ2-1|TRBV3-1/TRBV3-2
ASSQGQGIRNEQF
>NA|NA|TRBJ1-1|TRBV7-3
ASSLRAGMGTEAF
>TRBD1|NA|TRBJ2-2|TRBV7-2
ASSSNRGNTGELF
>NA|NA|TRBJ1-1|TRBV9
ASSVVSGTEAF
>TRBD1|few|TRBJ1-3|TRBV25-1
ASRDTGVGGNTIY
>TRBD1|NA|TRBJ2-3|TRBV4-3
ASSSNTGTVTDTQY
>NA|NA|TRBJ1-6|TRBV3-1/TRBV3-2
ASSQSFSPLH
>TRBD2|NA|TRBJ2-1|TRBV5-8
ASSLGLLGGGDDEQF
>TRBD2|NA|TRBJ2-1|TRBV3-1/TRBV3-2
ASSRLAVSYNEQF
>TRBD1|NA|TRBJ1-1|TRBV19
ASSILDRPTEAF
>NA|NA|TRBJ1-1|TRBV6-5
ASRHRDRNTEAF
>NA|NA|TRBJ1-1|TRBV5-6
ASSKGIHFNTEAF
>TRBD2|NA|TRBJ2-5|TRBV6-1
ASSEAGGETQY
>TRBD1|once|TRBJ1-4|TRBV6-5
ASRGTGLGDEKLF
>TRBD1|NA|TRBJ2-7|TRBV5-1
ASSQTGGTYEQY
>NA|once|TRBJ1-5|TRBV6-1
ASSESGSNQPQH
>TRBD2|NA|TRBJ2-7|TRBV11-3
ASSAGTNHYEQY
>NA|once|TRBJ2-5|TRBV7-2
ASSLGPAQETQY
>TRBD2|NA|TRBJ2-7|TRBV7-2
ASSLSGGRAPEQY
>TRBD2|once|TRBJ2-5|TRBV6-5
ASSYWASGSQETQY
>NA|NA|TRBJ2-1|TRBV6-1
ASSDRASYNEQF
>TRBD1|many|TRBJ2-1|TRBV19
ASSSDRGLENEQF
>NA|NA|TRBJ1-1|TRBV28
ASSLGGAWTEAF
>TRBD1|NA|TRBJ1-1|TRBV19
ASRWDRTKMNTEAF
>TRBD1|many|TRBJ1-1|TRBV28
ASIATGTNTEAF
>NA|NA|TRBJ2-1|TRBV7-2
ASSAQGPGSYNEQF
>TRBD1|once|TRBJ1-2|TRBV18
ASSPSRQGGGYT
>NA|NA|TRBJ1-1|TRBV3-1/TRBV3-2
ASSQDGEGRTEAF
>TRBD2|NA|TRBJ2-3|TRBV7-3
ASSYGLASTDTQY
>TRBD1|NA|TRBJ2-7|TRBV18
ASSPGTGRTYEQY
>NA|NA|TRBJ1-5|TRBV6-4
ASSPPLSQH
>TRBD1|few|TRBJ1-2|TRBV6-5
ASRNPGQGRGYT
>NA|NA|TRBJ2-3|TRBV28
ASSLRGPQGGTQY
>TRBD1|once|TRBJ1-1|TRBV7-9
ASSLRTGGNTEAF
>NA|once|TRBJ1-1|TRBV5-3
ARCWGDKGNTEAF
>NA|NA|TRBJ1-2|TRBV2
ASSGGRGWFGYT
>TRBD2|NA|TRBJ2-3|TRBV5-6
ASSLRGAGTDTQY
>TRBD1|NA|TRBJ1-3|TRBV20-1
SASTGAAGNTIY
>TRBD2|few|TRBJ2-1|TRBV7-2
ASSHGLASNEQF
>NA|NA|TRBJ2-7|TRBV6-6
ASSLPGQLEQY
>NA|NA|TRBJ1-2|TRBV2
ASSDSVAYYGYT
>TRBD1|NA|TRBJ2-1|TRBV30
AWRGQGAYNEQF
>TRBD2|NA|TRBJ2-3|TRBV18
ASSPRGLAGGTHTQY